Listed below are T cell receptor beta chains from one sample, sequenced in a study of blood T cell repertoires in COVID-19. Here immunoSEQ multiplex PCR was the method, and the copy in TCRdb shows in-frame clones only, minus some. The sample contains 200,000 or so clones, about nine tenths of which appear only once. Sequenced material: peripheral blood. These receptors all come from an older woman with acute or convalescent COVID-19. CDR3s include the opening cysteine and the closing phenylalanine or tryptophan. D genes are given only for firm matches. Expanded clones get a size class; other rows say once, few or many, or leave the size out.

size: few
D: -
J: TRBJ1-6
V: TRBV20-1
DNA: TGCAGTGCTAGTGACCGTCAGCGGCATTCACCCCTCCACTTT
CDR3: CSASDRQRHSPLHF

size: -
D: TRBD2
J: TRBJ2-5
V: TRBV7-2
DNA: TGTGCCAGCAGCCCTACGGGCGGGGGGGAGACCCAGTACTTC
CDR3: CASSPTGGGETQYF

size: -
D: -
J: TRBJ1-4
V: TRBV5-1
DNA: TGCGCCAGCAGCTTGGGAGTGACTAATGAAAAACTGTTTTTT
CDR3: CASSLGVTNEKLFF

size: -
D: -
J: TRBJ1-5
V: TRBV11-2
DNA: TGTGCCAGCAGCCCAGGGACTCTCGATCAGCCCCAGCATTTT
CDR3: CASSPGTLDQPQHF

size: -
D: -
J: TRBJ2-3
V: TRBV11-2
DNA: TGTGCCAGCAGCCCGATCGAGGGGGGGCCGGTTAATACGCAGTATTTT
CDR3: CASSPIEGGPVNTQYF

size: -
D: -
J: TRBJ2-2
V: TRBV6-6
DNA: TGTGCCCTCAGGAGGGAGAACACCGGGGAGCTGTTTTTT
CDR3: CALRRENTGELFF

size: -
D: -
J: TRBJ2-7
V: TRBV12-3/TRBV12-4
DNA: TGTGCCAGCAGTTCCTCTCGTTCCTACGAGCAGTACTTC
CDR3: CASSSSRSYEQYF

size: -
D: -
J: TRBJ1-2
V: TRBV19
DNA: TGTGCCAGTAGTATTGGGGAGGCCCTAAACTATGGCTACACCTTC
CDR3: CASSIGEALNYGYTF

size: -
D: TRBD1
J: TRBJ2-2
V: TRBV5-1
DNA: TGCGCCAGCAGTCTGTTTGGACAGGGCGGAGGGGAGCTGTTTTTT
CDR3: CASSLFGQGGGELFF

size: -
D: TRBD1
J: TRBJ1-5
V: TRBV18
DNA: TGTGCCAGCTCACCGGGACAGGGCATTTATAGCAATCAGCCCCAGCATTTT
CDR3: CASSPGQGIYSNQPQHF

size: -
D: TRBD1
J: TRBJ1-1
V: TRBV5-1
DNA: TGCGCCAGCAGCTTGGCCCTTGGACAGGGTGGCACTGAAGCTTTCTTT
CDR3: CASSLALGQGGTEAFF

size: -
D: TRBD1
J: TRBJ1-5
V: TRBV7-9
DNA: TGTGCCAGCAGCTCGAGCGGGACAGGGGGTACTCAGCCCCAGCATTTT
CDR3: CASSSSGTGGTQPQHF

size: -
D: -
J: TRBJ1-4
V: TRBV24-1
DNA: TGTGCCACCAGTGAGGACGGGGTGATTGGCAATGAAAAACTGTTTTTT
CDR3: CATSEDGVIGNEKLFF

size: -
D: -
J: TRBJ1-5
V: TRBV4-1
DNA: TGCGCCAGCAGCCAAGACCCAGTTAGCAATCAGCCCCAGCATTTT
CDR3: CASSQDPVSNQPQHF

size: -
D: TRBD1
J: TRBJ2-7
V: TRBV5-4
DNA: TGTGCCAGCACCTCACCGACAGGGGGCTACGAGCAGTACTTC
CDR3: CASTSPTGGYEQYF

size: -
D: -
J: TRBJ1-5
V: TRBV7-9
DNA: TGTGCCAGCAGTAAAGCGGGGGGGTTTAGCAATCAGCCCCAGCATTTT
CDR3: CASSKAGGFSNQPQHF

size: -
D: -
J: TRBJ1-1
V: TRBV6-5
DNA: TGTGCCAGCAGGTGGGGGGGCGAAGCGAATGAAGCTTTCTTT
CDR3: CASRWGGEANEAFF

size: -
D: TRBD1
J: TRBJ1-1
V: TRBV6-5
DNA: TGTGCCAGCAGTACCCAGGGGGGGAACACTGAAGCTTTCTTT
CDR3: CASSTQGGNTEAFF

size: -
D: -
J: TRBJ2-7
V: TRBV4-2
DNA: TGTGCCAGCAGCCAAGGTGGGGCTGGCTACGAGCAGTACTTC
CDR3: CASSQGGAGYEQYF

size: -
D: TRBD1
J: TRBJ2-2
V: TRBV7-9
DNA: TGTGCCAGCAGCTTAACAGCGACAGGGGGCACCGGGGAGCTGTTTTTT
CDR3: CASSLTATGGTGELFF

size: -
D: TRBD1
J: TRBJ1-5
V: TRBV5-5
DNA: TGTGCCAGCAGCCAGGACAGGGTAGGCTGGTCGGGTCAGCCCCAGCATTTT
CDR3: CASSQDRVGWSGQPQHF

size: -
D: TRBD2
J: TRBJ2-3
V: TRBV29-1
DNA: TGCAGCGTGCGTCTTGGCGGGGGAGTGCCGAATACGCAGTATTTT
CDR3: CSVRLGGGVPNTQYF

size: once
D: -
J: TRBJ1-3
V: TRBV7-2
DNA: TGTGCCAGCAGCTGGTCAGGGGTAGCAGGAAACACCATATATTTT
CDR3: CASSWSGVAGNTIYF

size: -
D: -
J: TRBJ2-3
V: TRBV18
DNA: TGTGCCAGCTCAGCGCCCGTCACAGATACGCAGTATTTT
CDR3: CASSAPVTDTQYF

size: -
D: -
J: TRBJ1-2
V: TRBV6-5
DNA: TGTGCCAGCAGTTACTCGAATGCGAACTATGGCTACACCTTC
CDR3: CASSYSNANYGYTF

size: -
D: TRBD2
J: TRBJ2-2
V: TRBV6-5
DNA: TGTGCCAGCACCAAGACTAGCGGGGGGTCCGGGGAGCTGTTTTTT
CDR3: CASTKTSGGSGELFF

size: -
D: TRBD2
J: TRBJ2-1
V: TRBV9
DNA: TGTGCCAGCAGCGGGACTAGCGGTCCCTACAATGAGCAGTTCTTC
CDR3: CASSGTSGPYNEQFF

size: -
D: -
J: TRBJ1-3
V: TRBV7-8
DNA: TGTGCCAGCAGCCCTCTGGGCCTGAGCTCTGGAAACACCATATATTTT
CDR3: CASSPLGLSSGNTIYF

size: -
D: -
J: TRBJ2-5
V: TRBV6-5
DNA: TGTGCCAGCACTGTGTGGGGAGAAGAGACCCAGTACTTC
CDR3: CASTVWGEETQYF

size: -
D: -
J: TRBJ2-5
V: TRBV7-9
DNA: TGTGCCAGCAGCTTGGCAGGGGTTCAAGAGACCCAGTACTTC
CDR3: CASSLAGVQETQYF

size: -
D: TRBD2
J: TRBJ2-3
V: TRBV6-6
DNA: TGTGCCAGCAGCAGCGGGAGGGCCATGGGAGATACGCAGTATTTT
CDR3: CASSSGRAMGDTQYF

size: -
D: TRBD1
J: TRBJ1-2
V: TRBV2
DNA: TGTGCCAGCAGAGTAGTACAGGGGATGGTCTATGGCTACACCTTC
CDR3: CASRVVQGMVYGYTF

size: -
D: -
J: TRBJ1-1
V: TRBV7-9
DNA: TGTGCCAGCAGCTTAGTTATAGGCCGGACGGGGGAGGCTGAAGCTTTCTTT
CDR3: CASSLVIGRTGEAEAFF

size: -
D: TRBD2
J: TRBJ2-2
V: TRBV9
DNA: TGTGCCAGCAGCGTAGGAGGGACTAGCGGGATGGAGCTGTTTTTT
CDR3: CASSVGGTSGMELFF

size: -
D: TRBD1
J: TRBJ1-6
V: TRBV5-4
DNA: TGTGCCAGCAGCTCCAATAGACAGGGAGCTAATTCACCCCTCCACTTT
CDR3: CASSSNRQGANSPLHF

size: few
D: -
J: TRBJ1-5
V: TRBV6-1
DNA: TGTGCCAGCAGTGAAGCGGGCGGGGGTGGTCAGCCCCAGCATTTT
CDR3: CASSEAGGGGQPQHF

size: -
D: -
J: TRBJ2-5
V: TRBV9
DNA: TGTGCCAGCAGCCCGGCCGGGAGAGAGACCCAGTACTTC
CDR3: CASSPAGRETQYF

size: few
D: -
J: TRBJ2-3
V: TRBV11-2
DNA: TGTGCCAGCAGCTTAGATGCGGTCGGGATGCGGGGTGCAGATACGCAGTATTTT
CDR3: CASSLDAVGMRGADTQYF

size: -
D: TRBD2
J: TRBJ2-1
V: TRBV14
DNA: TGTGCCAGCAGCCGCGCATCCGGACTAGCGGGGGGCCATAATGAGCAGTTCTTC
CDR3: CASSRASGLAGGHNEQFF

size: -
D: TRBD1
J: TRBJ2-7
V: TRBV7-2
DNA: TGTGCCAGCAGCTTATCAGGGGGTCCTCTCGAGCAGTACTTC
CDR3: CASSLSGGPLEQYF

size: many
D: -
J: TRBJ1-5
V: TRBV27
DNA: TGTGCCAGCAGTATGACAGGACAGAACAATCAGCCCCAGCATTTT
CDR3: CASSMTGQNNQPQHF

size: -
D: -
J: TRBJ1-5
V: TRBV30
DNA: TGTGCCTGGAGTGTAAGGGAGCTTCAGCCCCAGCATTTT
CDR3: CAWSVRELQPQHF

size: -
D: TRBD1
J: TRBJ1-1
V: TRBV29-1
DNA: TGCAGCGTCGAAGGGGTTAGGGGGCTAGTGAACACTGAAGCTTTCTTT
CDR3: CSVEGVRGLVNTEAFF

size: -
D: -
J: TRBJ2-2
V: TRBV27
DNA: TGTGCCAGCAGTATCAGTCGACAGGTCACCGGGGAGCTGTTTTTT
CDR3: CASSISRQVTGELFF

size: -
D: TRBD2
J: TRBJ2-1
V: TRBV10-1
DNA: TGCGCCAGCAGTGCCGGGACTAGCGGGAGGGCCCTCAATGAGCAGTTCTTC
CDR3: CASSAGTSGRALNEQFF

size: -
D: -
J: TRBJ2-1
V: TRBV3-1/TRBV3-2
DNA: TGTGCCAGCAGCCAAGATCCCAGGGATGAGCAGTTCTTC
CDR3: CASSQDPRDEQFF

size: -
D: TRBD1
J: TRBJ2-2
V: TRBV7-9
DNA: TGTGCCAGCAGCTCGTTTCGACAGGGCACCGGGGAGCTGTTTTTT
CDR3: CASSSFRQGTGELFF

size: -
D: TRBD1
J: TRBJ1-2
V: TRBV6-5
DNA: TGTGCCAGCAGTTACAGGGACAGCTCATGGACCGGCTACACCTTC
CDR3: CASSYRDSSWTGYTF

size: -
D: TRBD1
J: TRBJ2-2
V: TRBV5-4
DNA: TGTGCCAGCAGCTCCCGGGACAGGGCGAACACCGGGGAGCTGTTTTTT
CDR3: CASSSRDRANTGELFF

size: few
D: -
J: TRBJ1-4
V: TRBV6-5
DNA: TGTGCCAGCAGCACGAGACAGGTTAATGAAAAACTGTTTTTT
CDR3: CASSTRQVNEKLFF

size: -
D: TRBD2
J: TRBJ2-5
V: TRBV7-2
DNA: TGTGCCAGCAGCTTAGTTAGCGGGAGGGCCCAAGAGACCCAGTACTTC
CDR3: CASSLVSGRAQETQYF

size: -
D: TRBD2
J: TRBJ2-3
V: TRBV6-5
DNA: TGTGCCAGCAGTAAGGGACTAGAAATGGATACGCAGTATTTT
CDR3: CASSKGLEMDTQYF

size: -
D: -
J: TRBJ2-3
V: TRBV5-6
DNA: TGTGCCAGCAGCTTGGCCCTAGTCAGGGGTGCAGATACGCAGTATTTT
CDR3: CASSLALVRGADTQYF